What follows is one T cell receptor beta chain and its context. At one of its ends the junction is not consistent with the germline gene, which may arise from a read error. TEMRA cells were FACS-enriched, unlike CD8+ and CD4+ T cells, which were negatively isolated. Random hexamers were used to reverse transcribe an amount of roughly 0.45 to 1 ug RNA. The amplification used immunoSEQ multiplex PCR on TCR beta CDR3; it spanned 54 Vbeta and 13 Jbeta. TCRdb redid the calling of the immunoSEQ multiplex PCR reads with MiXCR, one entry per CDR3 protein. The sample has under 300,000 distinct CDR3 sequences, about 95% seen once. These data originate in a study of CD8 T cells in Susac syndrome. The CDR3 is made up of 15 amino acids.

The sample was CD4+ T cells from PBMCs. The receptor was derived from a human donor with Susac syndrome. The J gene is TRBJ2-1, the V gene TRBV12-3 or TRBV12-4; the D gene is possibly TRBD2 (6 bases). In DNA form, the CDR3 reads TGTGCCAGCAGCTTAGTCGCGGGATTAAGAAATGAGCAGTTCTTC. Translation: CASSLVAGLRNEQFF.